Given below is one T cell receptor beta chain in context. Its target is unknown. The data originate from a study of PD-L1 blockade in urothelial cancer. About the study: Blood analysis occurred 3 weeks (second dose) and 6 weeks after treatment start. Whole-study findings and limits: A below-median TCR clonality in blood before treatment predicted better survival.

Germline V lookup: CDR1 SGHTA, CDR2 FQGNSA. With 3 bases removed from V and 2 bases from J, the gap between germline ends came to 4 bases. CDR3 length: 12 amino acids. Clones were sequenced by immunoSEQ multiplex PCR, and TCRdb holds only the in-frame ones, with some missing. The sample consists of 50,000 or so clones, 70% to 90% of them appearing once. Time point denoted: peripheral blood 6 weeks after treatment start. The cohort comprised individuals with locally advanced or metastatic urothelial carcinoma. The TCR originated in a man in his 60s with urothelial cancer. The sequencing here drew on PBMCs, taken around atezolizumab (anti-PD-L1) treatment. The chain combines TRBV7-2 with TRBJ2-5; D is undetermined. In DNA, the CDR3 is TGTGCCAGCAGCTTGTATCAAGAGACCCAGTACTTC. Residues: CASSLYQETQYF.